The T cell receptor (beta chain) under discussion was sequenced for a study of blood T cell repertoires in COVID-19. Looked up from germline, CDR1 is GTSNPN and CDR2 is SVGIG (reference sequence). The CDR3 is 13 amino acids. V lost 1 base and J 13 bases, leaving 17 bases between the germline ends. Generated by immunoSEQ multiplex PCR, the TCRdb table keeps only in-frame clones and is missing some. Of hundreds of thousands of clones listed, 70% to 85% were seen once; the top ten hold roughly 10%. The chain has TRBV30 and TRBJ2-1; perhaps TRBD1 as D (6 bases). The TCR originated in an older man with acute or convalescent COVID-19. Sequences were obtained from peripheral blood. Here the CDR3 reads CAWSGGPQTVQFF. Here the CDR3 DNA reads TGTGCCTGGAGTGGGGGGCCCCAAACTGTCCAGTTCTTC. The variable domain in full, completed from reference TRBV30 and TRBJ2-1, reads SQTIHQWPATLVQPVGSPLSLECTVEGTSNPNLYWYRQAAGRGLQLLFYSVGIGQISSEVPQNLSASRPQDRQFILSSKKLLLSDSGFYLCAWSGGPQTVQFFGPGTRLTVL.